Shown below are 18 T cell receptor beta chains from a single sample sequenced in a study of blood T cell repertoires in COVID-19 (TCRdb year 2020). Libraries came from the immunoSEQ multiplex PCR assay. Not all clones reach the TCRdb copy of this immuneACCESS table, which keeps in-frame sequences only. Checked studies attribute under half of the gap to unresolved V genes and leave the rest unexplained. The sample contains about 120,000 clones, roughly nine tenths of them found a single time. The top ten constitute approximately 8.7% of the sample. Sequencing was performed on peripheral blood. These receptors came from a man between 65 and 80 years old who had recovered from COVID-19.

The V gene is TRBV5-6, the J gene TRBJ2-5; TRBD1 agrees at 9 bases. Germline V lookup: CDR1 SGHDT, CDR2 YYEEEE. This CDR3 is 13 amino acids long. The V segment lost 4 bases and the J segment 9 bases; nucleotides outside the gene matches: 7. The CDR3 region is CASSLGQGMAQYF. As DNA, the CDR3 is TGTGCCAGCAGCCTAGGACAGGGGATGGCCCAGTACTTC.

The V gene is TRBV7-8, the J gene TRBJ1-6, with D possibly matching TRBD1 (6 bases). Trimming took off 5 bases at V and 7 bases at J, with 12 bases between the two ends. The CDR3 is 14 residues long. Germline CDR1 and CDR2: SGHVS and FQNEAQ. CDR3 nucleotides: TGTGCCAGCAGCCGAATGACAGGCAATTCACCCCTCCACTTT. It is translated as CASSRMTGNSPLHF.

V is TRBV20-1 and J is TRBJ1-3; D is undetermined. In germline, CDR1 is DFQATT, CDR2 SNEGSKA (reference sequence). Trimming left V 6 bases short and J 0 bases short, with 3 bases between. CDR3 length equals 11 residues. The CDR3 DNA follows: TGCAGTGCCTTCTCTGGAAACACCATATATTTT. Protein: CSAFSGNTIYF.

The chain is built from TRBV5-1 and TRBJ1-1, with D perhaps matching TRBD1 (6 bases). Trimming took 1 base from V and 6 from J, leaving 10 bases between them. The germline V gene has CDR1 SGHRS and CDR2 YFSETQ. The CDR3 covers 13 residues. The CDR3 loop is CASSLLGAAEAFF. DNA for the CDR3: TGCGCCAGCAGCTTGTTGGGGGCCGCTGAAGCTTTCTTT.

This clone has just a few counts. The genes are TRBV6-1 and TRBJ2-1, with 8 bases fitting TRBD2. Germline-derived CDR1 and CDR2 are MNHNS and SASEGT. The V segment lost 2 bases and the J segment 0 bases; nucleotides outside the gene matches: 6. The CDR3 contains 17 residues. The CDR3 DNA follows: TGTGCCAGCAGTGAACTCATAGCGGGGAGCTCCTACAATGAGCAGTTCTTC. Encoded protein: CASSELIAGSSYNEQFF.

This clone turned up a few times. The rearrangement joins TRBV2 to TRBJ2-3, with unresolved D. Germline V CDR1 and CDR2: SNHLY, FYNNEI. The CDR3 sequence is 11 residues long. Trimming stripped 4 bases from V and 6 bases from J, with 5 bases between. The CDR3 sequence: CASSGYDTQYF. The CDR3 nucleotides are TGTGCCAGCAGTGGCTACGATACGCAGTATTTT. The full variable domain, rest sourced from reference TRBV2 and TRBJ2-3, is EPEVTQTPSHQVTQMGQEVILRCVPISNHLYFYWYRQILGQKVEFLVSFYNNEISEKSEIFDDQFSVERPDGSNFTLKIRSTKLEDSAMYFCASSGYDTQYFGPGTRLTVL.

The V and J genes are TRBV3-1 (or the pseudogene TRBV3-2) and TRBJ2-5, with a tentative D call TRBD2 (6 bases). Trimming left V 4 bases short and J 5 bases short, with 14 bases between. CDR1 LGHDT and CDR2 YNNKEL come from the germline V gene (reference sequence). The CDR3 loop spans 14 amino acids. CDR3 protein: CASSPSTSQETQYF. CDR3 nucleotide sequence: TGTGCCAGCAGCCCTTCCACTAGCCAGGAGACCCAGTACTTC.

J is TRBJ2-7 and V is TRBV2; D unclear. The CDR3 covers 13 residues. Germline CDR1 is SNHLY and CDR2 is FYNNEI. The V gene lost 2 bases and the J gene lost 3 bases, with 8 bases spanning the gap. For the CDR3, the DNA is TGTGCCAGCAGTGAATTAACACGCTACGAGCAGTACTTC. Residues: CASSELTRYEQYF.

The rearrangement joins TRBV3-1 (or the pseudogene TRBV3-2) to TRBJ1-1; D uncertain. The CDR3 is 14 amino acids. From germline, CDR1 is LGHDT and CDR2 YNNKEL (reference sequence). The V end was cut by 0 bases, the J end by 1 base, with 6 bases between. DNA of the CDR3: TGTGCCAGCAGCCAAGAGAGACAGAACACTGAAGCTTTCTTT. It translates to CASSQERQNTEAFF.

This chain uses TRBV30 with TRBJ2-6; the D is unclear. Trimming left V 0 bases short and J 0 bases short, with 3 bases between. The CDR3 loop spans 14 amino acids. CDR1 GTSNPN and CDR2 SVGIG come from the germline V gene (reference sequence). The CDR3 DNA reads as TGTGCCTGGAGTGTCCTCTCTGGGGCCAACGTCCTGACTTTC. Translation: CAWSVLSGANVLTF.

In its sample, this clone was seen many times. The DNA of the CDR3 is TGTGCCAGCAAATACGCGGAGTCGACCCTCCACTTT. This translates into CASKYAESTLHF. The chain employs TRBV7-9 and TRBJ1-6; D remains unclear. There are 12 residues in the CDR3. V was trimmed by 7 bases and J by 14 bases, leaving 15 bases between them. The germline gives CDR1 SEHNR, CDR2 FQNEAQ (reference sequence).

The CDR3 loop is CASSLGQGTAEQYF. As DNA, the CDR3 is TGTGCCAGCAGTCTGGGACAGGGGACTGCCGAGCAGTACTTC. The chain is built from TRBV27 and TRBJ2-7, with TRBD1 matching over 10 bases. Germline-derived CDR1 and CDR2 are MNHEY and SMNVEV (reference sequence). The CDR3 runs 14 residues. The V gene end was trimmed by 5 bases and the J gene end by 6 bases; junction bases not matched to a gene: 7.

This rearrangement joins TRBV29-1 to TRBJ1-3; 10 bases map to TRBD1. The V segment lost 4 bases and the J segment 0 bases; nucleotides outside the gene matches: 3. CDR1 is SQVTM and CDR2 is ANQGSEA in the germline V gene. The CDR3 consists of 15 residues. Here the CDR3 DNA reads TGCAGCGTTGGGGGACAGGGGCTCTCTGGAAACACCATATATTTT. As protein: CSVGGQGLSGNTIYF. Looking up the rest from reference TRBV29-1 and TRBJ1-3 gives the full variable domain: SAVISQKPSRDICQRGTSLTIQCQVDSQVTMMFWYRQQPGQSLTLIATANQGSEATYESGFVIDKFPISRPNLTFSTLTVSNMSPEDSSIYLCSVGGQGLSGNTIYFGEGSWLTVV.

The chain is built from TRBV6-5 and TRBJ1-1; weak D call: TRBD1 (6 bases). The germline V gene has CDR1 MNHEY and CDR2 SVGAGI. The CDR3 covers 13 residues. V was trimmed by 6 bases and J by 4 bases, leaving 12 bases between them. The CDR3 here is CASSIQGATEAFF. CDR3 DNA: TGTGCCAGCAGCATACAGGGAGCCACTGAAGCTTTCTTT.

This chain uses TRBV6-2 or TRBV6-3 with TRBJ2-2; 12 nucleotides match TRBD2. The CDR3 loop spans 16 amino acids. V shed 5 bases, J shed 5 bases, and the junction held 6 bases outside the gene matches. CDR1 and CDR2 (germline): MNHEY, SVGEGT. CDR3 in DNA: TGTGCCAGCAGTCGCATGACTAGCGGGAGAACCGGGGAGCTGTTTTTT. Translated, it gives CASSRMTSGRTGELFF.

The chain joins TRBV19 to TRBJ1-6; D is perhaps TRBD1 (6 bases). The CDR3 extends over 14 amino acids. V lost 3 bases and J 7 bases, leaving 10 bases between the germline ends. From germline, CDR1 is LNHDA and CDR2 SQIVND (reference sequence). CDR3 in amino acids: CASSITGQNSPLHF. CDR3 sequence (DNA): TGTGCCAGTAGTATTACCGGACAGAATTCACCCCTCCACTTT.

The chain is built from TRBV27 and TRBJ2-6; tentatively, D is TRBD1 (5 bases). CDR1 is MNHEY, CDR2 SMNVEV, per germline (reference sequence). V was shortened by 8 bases and J by 2 bases, with 25 bases between the two germline ends. The CDR3 consists of 19 residues. The CDR3 DNA reads as TGTGCCAGCGGTCACACCCTCAGGGAAGGAGAACCTGGGGCCAACGTCCTGACTTTC. Amino acid sequence: CASGHTLREGEPGANVLTF. The whole variable domain, filled in from reference TRBV27 and TRBJ2-6, reads EAQVTQNPRYLITVTGKKLTVTCSQNMNHEYMSWYRQDPGLGLRQIYYSMNVEVTDKGDVPEGYKVSRKEKRNFPLILESPSPNQTSLYFCASGHTLREGEPGANVLTFGAGSRLTVL.

The V call is TRBV2, the J call TRBJ1-5; 7 bases match TRBD1. The CDR3 loop spans 16 amino acids. The V segment lost 7 bases and the J segment 1 base; nucleotides outside the gene matches: 10. CDR1 is SNHLY and CDR2 is FYNNEI in the germline V gene. CDR3 DNA sequence: TGTGCCAGCACCCAGGGACAGAGGCTGAGCAATCAGCCCCAGCATTTT. Translating gives CASTQGQRLSNQPQHF. Filled out from reference TRBV2 and TRBJ1-5, the complete variable domain reads EPEVTQTPSHQVTQMGQEVILRCVPISNHLYFYWYRQILGQKVEFLVSFYNNEISEKSEIFDDQFSVERPDGSNFTLKIRSTKLEDSAMYFCASTQGQRLSNQPQHFGDGTRLSIL.